This entry lists 8 T cell receptor beta chains sequenced from one sample in a study of blood T cell repertoires in COVID-19. Method: immunoSEQ multiplex PCR; TCRdb's copy keeps in-frame clones and lacks some. Of about 74,000 clones listed, around 75% are singletons. Sequencing was performed on peripheral blood. These TCRs come from a man aged 70 or older with acute or convalescent COVID-19.

The V and J genes are TRBV18 and TRBJ1-4; 9 bases agree with TRBD1. CDR3 length: 16 residues. CDR1 and CDR2 (germline): KGHSH, LQKENI. V was clipped by 2 bases and J by 0 bases; unmatched bases: 1. The CDR3 nucleotides are TGTGCCAGCTCACCATGGGACAGGGCAACTAATGAAAAACTGTTTTTT. It is translated as CASSPWDRATNEKLFF.

The chain combines TRBV7-2 with TRBJ2-7; perhaps TRBD2 as D (5 bases). This CDR3 has 13 amino acids. V was trimmed by 1 base and J by 5 bases, leaving 9 bases between them. Germline CDR1 is SGHTA and CDR2 is FQGNSA. The DNA for the CDR3 is TGTGCCAGCAGCTTAGGCTGGGGAGACGAGCAGTACTTC. Protein sequence: CASSLGWGDEQYF. The full variable domain, completed using reference TRBV7-2 and TRBJ2-7, is GAGVSQSPSNKVTEKGKDVELRCDPISGHTALYWYRQSLGQGLEFLIYFQGNSAPDKSGLPSDRFSAERTGGSVSTLTIQRTQQEDSAVYLCASSLGWGDEQYFGPGTRLTVT.

The V call is TRBV3-1 (or the pseudogene TRBV3-2), the J call TRBJ2-3; a possible D gene is TRBD2 (6 bases). This CDR3 region has 16 residues. CDR1 and CDR2 (germline): LGHDT, YNNKEL (reference sequence). V was shortened by 5 bases and J by 1 base, with 16 bases between the two germline ends. The CDR3 loop is CASSSSTGRGTDTQYF. Here the CDR3 DNA reads TGTGCCAGCAGCTCTTCTACCGGGAGAGGCACAGATACGCAGTATTTT.

The chain recombines TRBV7-9 with TRBJ2-1, with 8 bases that match TRBD2. The CDR3 totals 16 residues. V lost 3 bases, J lost 2 bases, and 6 bases stayed unmatched. The germline gives CDR1 SEHNR, CDR2 FQNEAQ (reference sequence). CDR3: CASSFIAGMPYNEQFF. The DNA for the CDR3 is TGTGCCAGCAGCTTCATAGCGGGAATGCCCTACAATGAGCAGTTCTTC.

The chain links TRBV15 to TRBJ2-7; 7 bases are a match to TRBD2. Germline trimming cut 0 bases from V and 3 bases from J; bases unmatched to any gene: 5. CDR3 length equals 15 residues. Germline-derived CDR1 and CDR2 are LNHNV and YYDKDF (reference sequence). CDR3 region: CATSRDLASGYEQYF. CDR3 nucleotide sequence: TGTGCCACCAGCAGAGATCTGGCTAGCGGCTACGAGCAGTACTTC.

This clone was seen a handful of times. The chain joins TRBV7-2 to TRBJ2-1; D possibly corresponds to TRBD2 (6 bases). Germline V gene sequence: CDR1 SGHTA, CDR2 FQGNSA. V was cut by 1 base and J by 9 bases, with 16 bases left in between. This CDR3 has 15 amino acids. In DNA, the CDR3 is TGTGCCAGCAGCTTAGGGTCGGGTGGCGGGATTGAGCAGTTCTTC. It is translated as CASSLGSGGGIEQFF.

The DNA of the CDR3 is TGTGCCAGCAGCTCCCGGGAACGGCCGGTCAACACCATATATTTT. As protein: CASSSRERPVNTIYF. The V gene is TRBV9, the J gene TRBJ1-3; D call uncertain. Trimming stripped 4 bases from V and 7 bases from J, with 18 bases between. Germline V gives CDR1 SGDLS, CDR2 YYNGEE. This CDR3 is 15 amino acids long. The full variable domain, its missing parts supplied by reference TRBV9 and TRBJ1-3, is DSGVTQTPKHLITATGQRVTLRCSPRSGDLSVYWYQQSLDQGLQFLIQYYNGEERAKGNILERFSAQQFPDLHSELNLSSLELGDSALYFCASSSRERPVNTIYFGEGSWLTVV.

V usage is TRBV3-1 (or the pseudogene TRBV3-2) and J usage is TRBJ2-1, with D uncertain. This CDR3 spans 15 amino acids. Per the germline V gene, CDR1 is LGHDT and CDR2 is YNNKEL (reference sequence). V gave up 5 bases and J gave up 0 bases, with 11 bases separating them. CDR3 DNA sequence: TGTGCCAGCAGCGGTTTTCTGAGCTCCTACAATGAGCAGTTCTTC. Its protein is CASSGFLSSYNEQFF.